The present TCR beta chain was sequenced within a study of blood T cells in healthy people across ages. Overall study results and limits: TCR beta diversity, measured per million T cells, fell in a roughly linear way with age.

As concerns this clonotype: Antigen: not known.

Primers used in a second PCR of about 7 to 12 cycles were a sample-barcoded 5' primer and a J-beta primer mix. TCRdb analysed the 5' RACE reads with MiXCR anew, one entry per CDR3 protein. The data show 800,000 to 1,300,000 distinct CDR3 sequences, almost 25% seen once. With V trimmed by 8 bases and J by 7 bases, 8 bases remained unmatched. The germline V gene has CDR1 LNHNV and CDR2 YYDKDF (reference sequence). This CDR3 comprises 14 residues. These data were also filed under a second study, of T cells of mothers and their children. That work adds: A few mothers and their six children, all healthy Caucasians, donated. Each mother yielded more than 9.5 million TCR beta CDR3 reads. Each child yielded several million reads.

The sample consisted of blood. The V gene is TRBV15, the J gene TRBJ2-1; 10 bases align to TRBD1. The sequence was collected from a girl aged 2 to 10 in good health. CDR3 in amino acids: CATAAGQGTNEQFF. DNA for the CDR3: TGTGCCACCGCAGCGGGACAGGGGACGAATGAGCAGTTCTTC.